The 26 T cell receptor beta chains below all came from one sample that was sequenced in a study of blood T cell repertoires in COVID-19. TCRdb keeps only in-frame clones here, not all; method: immunoSEQ multiplex PCR. The table includes fewer than 140,000 clones, under 85% detected once. Sample: peripheral blood. Receptor source: a woman aged 60 to 75 with acute or convalescent COVID-19.

The CDR3, as DNA: TGTGCCTGGAGTGCCCTAGAGACCCAGTACTTC. This codes for CAWSALETQYF. J is TRBJ2-5 and V is TRBV30; unclear D gene. V lost 1 base and J lost 4, with 4 bases in between. The CDR3 is 11 amino acids. Germline V lookup: CDR1 GTSNPN, CDR2 SVGIG (reference sequence).

The J gene is TRBJ1-1, the V gene TRBV29-1; D unclear. V was cut by 6 bases and J by 10 bases, with 12 bases left in between. The CDR3 covers 10 residues. Germline CDR1 SQVTM, CDR2 ANQGSEA. The chain's CDR3 is CSVEPAAAFF. CDR3 nucleotides: TGCAGCGTCGAACCGGCGGCAGCTTTCTTT.

The chain recombines TRBV6-1 with TRBJ2-2; the D gene is possibly TRBD2 (7 bases). The CDR3 has 16 amino acids. Per the germline V gene, CDR1 is MNHNS and CDR2 is SASEGT. V was shortened by 4 bases and J by 1 base, with 13 bases between the two germline ends. CDR3 DNA: TGTGCCAGCAGTGGGGGGGGACACTTGAACACCGGGGAGCTGTTTTTT. It translates to CASSGGGHLNTGELFF.

The chain has TRBV18 and TRBJ1-1, with 8 nucleotides matching TRBD1. V trimming: 3 bases; J trimming: 1 base; junction bases outside the gene matches: 7. The length of the CDR3 is 16 residues. The germline CDR1 and CDR2 sequences are KGHSH and LQKENI. The CDR3 DNA sequence: TGTGCCAGCTCACCCCTCCCTGGGACAGGGAACACTGAAGCTTTCTTT. Encoded protein: CASSPLPGTGNTEAFF.

V gene TRBV21-1 combines with J gene TRBJ1-1. TRBV21-1 is a pseudogene locus. The CDR3 extends over 17 amino acids. CDR3 DNA: TGTGCCAGCAGCAAAGGAGTACTGGGGGGGCCCCACACTGAAGCTTTCTTT. Translated, it gives CASSKGVLGGPHTEAFF.

A single count supports this clone. The chain employs TRBV30 and TRBJ2-5; 8 bases align to TRBD1. The trim removed 3 bases at V and 10 bases at J, leaving 19 bases unmatched. This CDR3 region has 16 residues. The germline V gene has CDR1 GTSNPN and CDR2 SVGIG (reference sequence). Written as DNA, the CDR3 is TGTGCCTGGAGGGCCTATGACAGGGGTCCAAGAGATGGCCAGTACTTC. It is translated as CAWRAYDRGPRDGQYF.

V usage is TRBV1 and J usage is TRBJ2-7; the table assigns TRBD1, which was not confirmed against the DNA. TRBV1 is tagged as a pseudogene. The length of the CDR3 is 19 residues. CDR3 nucleotides: TGCACCAGCAGCCAAGTCGTGTGTGTCTGCGGGACAGGTCGCTACGAGCAGTACTTC. Translated, it gives CTSSQVVCVCGTGRYEQYF.

The V and J genes are TRBV19 and TRBJ2-7, with TRBD1 as a possible D gene (5 bases). Germline V lookup: CDR1 LNHDA, CDR2 SQIVND (reference sequence). The V gene lost 5 bases and the J gene lost 3 bases, with 11 bases spanning the gap. The CDR3 consists of 13 residues. CDR3 coding DNA: TGTGCCAGTAGTCCGACAGTAATCTACGAGCAGTACTTC. It is translated as CASSPTVIYEQYF.

At least ten counts were recorded for this clone. V and J are TRBV6-5 and TRBJ2-3; 7 bases align to TRBD2. The CDR3 has 14 amino acids. Trimming at V came to 8 bases and at J to 4 bases, leaving 9 bases not matched to a gene. Germline CDR1 is MNHEY and CDR2 is SVGAGI. The DNA for the CDR3 is TGTGCCAGCTCCCGGGGGGAGGGCGCAGATACGCAGTATTTT. Translation: CASSRGEGADTQYF.

In its sample, this clone was seen once. The CDR3: CASSPSGSFADTQYF. CDR3 coding DNA: TGTGCCAGCAGCCCTAGCGGGAGCTTCGCAGATACGCAGTATTTT. The chain carries TRBV7-9 and TRBJ2-3, with 10 bases matching TRBD2. Germline lookup yields CDR1 SEHNR and CDR2 FQNEAQ (reference sequence). J lost 4 bases, V lost 5 bases, and 6 bases had no gene match. The length of the CDR3 is 15 residues. Full variable domain (remainder filled in from reference TRBV7-9 and TRBJ2-3): DTGVSQNPRHKITKRGQNVTFRCDPISEHNRLYWYRQTLGQGPEFLTYFQNEAQLEKSRLLSDRFSAERPKGSFSTLEIQRTEQGDSAMYLCASSPSGSFADTQYFGPGTRLTVL.

The chain couples TRBV2 to TRBJ1-2; D may be TRBD1 (6 bases). Trimming removed 8 bases from V and 8 bases from J, with 18 bases in between. This CDR3 is built from 13 residues. Germline V gene sequence: CDR1 SNHLY, CDR2 FYNNEI. The CDR3 loop reads CASCGDIGGGYTF. CDR3 DNA: TGTGCCAGCTGTGGGGACATCGGCGGGGGCTACACCTTC.

The CDR3 region is CASSWDRNNEQYF. The CDR3 DNA sequence: TGTGCCAGTAGTTGGGACAGGAACAACGAGCAGTACTTC. The V call is TRBV19, the J call TRBJ2-7; 8 bases fit TRBD1. Germline V gene data show CDR1 as LNHDA and CDR2 as SQIVND (reference sequence). V lost 5 bases and J lost 5; bases outside the gene matches: 5. This CDR3 spans 13 amino acids.

The chain couples TRBV7-9 to TRBJ2-1; 10 bases map to TRBD1. The CDR3 runs to 17 residues. With V trimmed by 7 bases and J by 3 bases, 12 bases remained unmatched. Germline assignment: CDR1 SEHNR and CDR2 FQNEAQ (reference sequence). CDR3 protein: CASTTLPGTGDYNEQFF. The CDR3 DNA sequence: TGTGCCAGCACCACCCTCCCGGGGACAGGGGACTACAATGAGCAGTTCTTC. The full variable domain, with the rest looked up from reference TRBV7-9 and TRBJ2-1, is DTGVSQNPRHKITKRGQNVTFRCDPISEHNRLYWYRQTLGQGPEFLTYFQNEAQLEKSRLLSDRFSAERPKGSFSTLEIQRTEQGDSAMYLCASTTLPGTGDYNEQFFGPGTRLTVL.

This chain uses TRBV27 with TRBJ2-1, with 7 bases that match TRBD2. V was clipped by 3 bases and J by 1 base; unmatched bases: 6. The germline V gene has CDR1 MNHEY and CDR2 SMNVEV (reference sequence). The CDR3 spans 16 residues. This CDR3 reads CASSFGGSRSYNEQFF. The CDR3 DNA sequence: TGTGCCAGCAGTTTCGGGGGGAGTAGGTCCTACAATGAGCAGTTCTTC.

The chain employs TRBV14 and TRBJ2-7; TRBD1 matches at 7 bases. V lost 4 bases to trimming and J lost 2 bases; unmatched junction nucleotides: 8. The germline gives CDR1 SGHDN, CDR2 FVKESK. The CDR3 extends over 15 amino acids. The CDR3 here is CASSLAGTVTYEQYF. The CDR3 bases are TGTGCCAGCAGCCTAGCCGGGACAGTAACCTACGAGCAGTACTTC.

The rearrangement uses TRBV30 and TRBJ2-1, with D maybe TRBD2 (5 bases). Trimming stripped 1 base from V and 0 bases from J, with 19 bases between. Germline V CDR1 and CDR2: GTSNPN, SVGIG (reference sequence). The CDR3 spans 18 residues. DNA of the CDR3: TGTGCCTGGAGTGGAGGGAGAGTCAATGCGGGCTCCTACAATGAGCAGTTCTTC. It translates to CAWSGGRVNAGSYNEQFF.

V is TRBV5-1 and J is TRBJ2-2; 9 bases map to TRBD2. Trimming at V came to 6 bases and at J to 6 bases, leaving 12 bases not matched to a gene. Germline lookup yields CDR1 SGHRS and CDR2 YFSETQ. This CDR3 has 16 residues. In DNA form, the CDR3 reads TGCGCCAGCAAGTCAGAAGGCGGGAGGGCCGCCGGGGAGCTGTTTTTT. Encoded protein: CASKSEGGRAAGELFF. Drawing the rest from reference TRBV5-1 and TRBJ2-2, the complete variable domain is KAGVTQTPRYLIKTRGQQVTLSCSPISGHRSVSWYQQTPGQGLQFLFEYFSETQRNKGNFPGRFSGRQFSNSRSEMNVSTLELGDSALYLCASKSEGGRAAGELFFGEGSRLTVL.

This clone was detected only once. The CDR3 bases are TGTGCCAGCTCACCACCGGGGGGGAGCTCCTATAATTCACCCCTCCACTTT. This translates into CASSPPGGSSYNSPLHF. The chain employs TRBV18 and TRBJ1-6; D possibly corresponds to TRBD1 (5 bases). Germline CDR1 is KGHSH and CDR2 is LQKENI. This CDR3 contains 17 residues. Trimming took off 0 bases at V and 0 bases at J, with 9 bases between the two ends.

The chain is built from TRBV19 and TRBJ1-5, with D unclear. The CDR3 is 11 residues long. Germline values: CDR1 LNHDA, CDR2 SQIVND (reference sequence). The V end lost 5 bases, the J end lost 11 bases, and 10 bases lay between the germline ends. The CDR3 DNA follows: TGTGCCAGTAGTGCTATAAAAGCCCAGCATTTT. Translated, it gives CASSAIKAQHF.

This clone was seen more than once but under ten times. The V call is TRBV7-3, the J call TRBJ2-5, with a weak D call TRBD1 (5 bases). V gave up 1 base and J gave up 7 bases, with 10 bases separating them. The V gene's germline CDR1 is SGHTA and CDR2 FQGTGA. The CDR3 sequence is 13 residues long. The CDR3 nucleotides read TGTGCCAGCAGCTTAATTGAAAGGGGGACCCAGTACTTC. Translation gives CASSLIERGTQYF. Full variable domain (missing parts from reference TRBV7-3 and TRBJ2-5): GAGVSQTPSNKVTEKGKYVELRCDPISGHTALYWYRQSLGQGPEFLIYFQGTGAADDSGLPNDRFFAVRPEGSVSTLKIQRTERGDSAVYLCASSLIERGTQYFGPGTRLLVL.

The V and J genes are TRBV6-5 and TRBJ1-5; D might be TRBD1 (6 bases). In germline, CDR1 is MNHEY, CDR2 SVGAGI. V was trimmed by 5 bases and J by 7 bases, leaving 15 bases between them. CDR3 size: 14 residues. CDR3 amino acids: CASSTQGSRQPQHF. In DNA, the CDR3 is TGTGCCAGCAGTACCCAGGGGTCACGGCAGCCCCAGCATTTT.

The gene calls are TRBV2 and TRBJ1-2; D is perhaps TRBD1 (5 bases). V lost 2 bases to trimming and J lost 5 bases, with 15 bases between them. This CDR3 region has 15 residues. Germline V gene data show CDR1 as SNHLY and CDR2 as FYNNEI. The CDR3 bases are TGTGCCAGCAGTGAATGGGGCAGTAATCAATATGGCTACACCTTC. This codes for CASSEWGSNQYGYTF.

CDR3 nucleotide sequence: TGTGCCAGCAGCAAGAAAGGAGGGGACAGGGTAGCAACTAATGAAAAACTGTTTTTT. Translated: CASSKKGGDRVATNEKLFF. The chain is built from TRBV27 and TRBJ1-4, with TRBD1 matching 9 bases. CDR3 length: 19 amino acids. The germline V gene encodes CDR1 MNHEY and CDR2 SMNVEV (reference sequence). V lost 6 bases and J lost 0; bases outside the gene matches: 14.

The genes are TRBV5-1 and TRBJ2-2; D is uncertain. Germline CDR1 and CDR2: SGHRS and YFSETQ. V was cut by 3 bases and J by 4 bases, with 10 bases left in between. The CDR3 covers 14 residues. For the CDR3, the DNA is TGCGCCAGCAGCTCAGAACCCACCACCGGGGAGCTGTTTTTT. This codes for CASSSEPTTGELFF.

The rearrangement uses TRBV19 and TRBJ2-2, with D hard to call. CDR1 and CDR2 (germline): LNHDA, SQIVND (reference sequence). The V gene lost 3 bases and the J gene lost 5 bases, with 7 bases spanning the gap. The CDR3 sequence is 13 residues long. This CDR3 reads CASSISRTGELFF. DNA of the CDR3: TGTGCCAGTAGTATTTCCAGGACCGGGGAGCTGTTTTTT.

This chain joins TRBV18 and TRBJ2-2; no clear D gene. Germline CDR1 and CDR2: KGHSH and LQKENI. CDR3 length equals 13 residues. The germline V and J ends were trimmed by 6 bases and 1 base, with 6 bases remaining between them. CDR3 sequence reads: CASSLENTGELFF. The CDR3 region has the DNA TGTGCCAGCTCCCTAGAGAACACCGGGGAGCTGTTTTTT.